This T cell receptor (beta chain) was observed in a study of T cells in tumors after PD-1 blockade. Assay used: immunoSEQ multiplex PCR; TCRdb lists only in-frame clones, some missing. The sample contains tens of thousands of clones, nearly 80% of which appear only once. CDR3 length equals 14 residues. Germline V gene sequence: CDR1 SGHRS, CDR2 YFSETQ. Trimming took 4 bases from V and 3 from J; bases not matched to a gene: 6. This chain links TRBV5-1 with TRBJ1-1; TRBD1 matches 7 bases. Here the sequenced sample was PBMCs, taken before anti-PD-1 treatment. This TCR was recovered from a human donor with basal cell carcinoma. The CDR3 DNA follows: TGCGCCAGCAGCCCAGGGACAGCCTACACTGAAGCTTTCTTT. This encodes CASSPGTAYTEAFF.